Listed here are 17 T cell receptor beta chains from one sample, sequenced in a study of blood T cell repertoires in COVID-19. Sequenced by immunoSEQ multiplex PCR; TCRdb stores in-frame clones only, minus some. This table has 250,000 or so clones, about four fifths appearing once. Specimen: PBMCs or T cells enriched from blood (not recorded which). The receptors here all came from a woman between 40 and 50 years old who had been exposed to COVID-19.

The chain employs TRBV9 and TRBJ2-5; D is undetermined. The CDR3 totals 14 residues. With 0 bases removed from V and 5 bases from J, the gap between germline ends came to 11 bases. Germline V gene lookup returns CDR1 SGDLS and CDR2 YYNGEE. CDR3 bases: TGTGCCAGCAGCGTAGACTTAGATGCCGAGACCCAGTACTTC. Translated: CASSVDLDAETQYF. Full variable domain (outside the CDR3, taken from reference TRBV9 and TRBJ2-5): DSGVTQTPKHLITATGQRVTLRCSPRSGDLSVYWYQQSLDQGLQFLIQYYNGEERAKGNILERFSAQQFPDLHSELNLSSLELGDSALYFCASSVDLDAETQYFGPGTRLLVL.

This clone was counted between two and nine times. CDR3 amino acids: CASSLDGQETQYF. CDR3 nucleotide sequence: TGCGCCAGCAGCTTGGACGGCCAAGAGACCCAGTACTTC. V is TRBV5-1 and J is TRBJ2-5; D is unresolved. The germline CDR1 and CDR2 sequences are SGHRS and YFSETQ. The V and J ends lost 0 bases and 1 base respectively, with 4 bases between them. The CDR3 extends over 13 amino acids.

The chain recombines TRBV19 with TRBJ2-7, with unresolved D. Germline CDR1 is LNHDA and CDR2 is SQIVND (reference sequence). Deletions cut 3 bases from V and 5 bases from J, with 14 bases between. CDR3 length: 14 amino acids. The CDR3 nucleotides read TGTGCCAGTAGTATCTTCCCAACACCCCACGAGCAGTACTTC. Encoded protein: CASSIFPTPHEQYF.

In its sample, this clone was seen once. The chain uses TRBV7-3 and TRBJ2-3; D ambiguous. CDR1 is SGHTA and CDR2 is FQGTGA in the germline V gene. The V gene lost 5 bases and the J gene lost 5 bases, with 11 bases spanning the gap. The length of the CDR3 is 13 residues. As DNA, the CDR3 is TGTGCCAGCAGCCCCGCTAATGGAGATACGCAGTATTTT. It encodes CASSPANGDTQYF.

The V and J genes are TRBV28 and TRBJ2-7, with TRBD2 identical over 10 bases. J was trimmed by 0 bases and V by 2 bases; bases with no gene match: 7. Looked up from germline, CDR1 is MDHEN and CDR2 is SYDVKM. CDR3 length: 17 residues. CDR3 in DNA: TGTGCCAGCAGTTTAAGGCTAGCGGGGGACATCTCCTACGAGCAGTACTTC. Its protein product is CASSLRLAGDISYEQYF.

This chain links TRBV10-3 with TRBJ2-1, with 8 bases fitting TRBD2. The J segment lost 1 base and the V segment lost 6 bases, leaving 8 bases of the junction unmatched. Germline assignment: CDR1 ENHRY and CDR2 SYGVKD. The CDR3 extends over 16 amino acids. CDR3 residues: CAIRGEAGDSYNEQFF. The CDR3 DNA sequence: TGTGCCATCAGGGGGGAAGCGGGGGATTCCTACAATGAGCAGTTCTTC.

The rearrangement uses TRBV6-5 and TRBJ1-1; no reliable D call. V shed 8 bases and J shed 1 base, with 14 bases lying between them. This CDR3 comprises 14 residues. Germline loops: CDR1 MNHEY, CDR2 SVGAGI. CDR3 nucleotides: TGTGCCAGCGAGAGTTTAGGAGGGAACACTGAAGCTTTCTTT. Translation: CASESLGGNTEAFF.

The chain has TRBV18 and TRBJ1-1; D is ambiguous. Germline V gene data show CDR1 as KGHSH and CDR2 as LQKENI. This CDR3 region has 14 residues. The V end was cut by 2 bases, the J end by 10 bases, with 17 bases between. This chain's CDR3 is CASSPRQDRYGAFF. CDR3 coding DNA: TGTGCCAGCTCACCAAGGCAGGATCGTTATGGAGCTTTCTTT.

This chain uses TRBV5-5 with TRBJ2-3, with 9 bases fitting TRBD1. V shed 4 bases, J shed 4 bases, and the junction held 10 bases outside the gene matches. The length of the CDR3 is 16 residues. Germline CDR1 reads SGHKS; CDR2 reads YYEKEE (reference sequence). The CDR3 DNA reads as TGTGCCAGCAGCACGGTCGGACAGGGGTTTGCAGATACGCAGTATTTT. Encoded protein: CASSTVGQGFADTQYF.

V usage is TRBV5-1 and J usage is TRBJ1-3; TRBD1 might be the D (5 bases). Trimming took 7 bases from V and 0 from J, leaving 8 bases between them. Germline CDR1 reads SGHRS; CDR2 reads YFSETQ. CDR3 size: 13 residues. This chain's CDR3 is CASRGGSGNTIYF. In DNA form, the CDR3 reads TGCGCCAGCCGGGGGGGCTCTGGAAACACCATATATTTT. The complete variable domain, with remaining parts taken from reference TRBV5-1 and TRBJ1-3, reads KAGVTQTPRYLIKTRGQQVTLSCSPISGHRSVSWYQQTPGQGLQFLFEYFSETQRNKGNFPGRFSGRQFSNSRSEMNVSTLELGDSALYLCASRGGSGNTIYFGEGSWLTVV.

V is TRBV7-3 and J is TRBJ2-3; a possible D gene is TRBD2 (6 bases). The CDR3 contains 17 residues. Germline V CDR1 and CDR2: SGHTA, FQGTGA. Trimming pared 0 bases from V and 0 bases from J, leaving 13 bases between. CDR3 in DNA: TGTGCCAGCAGCTTAACGTGGGCGGGGACTAGCACAGATACGCAGTATTTT. Translated: CASSLTWAGTSTDTQYF. The full variable domain, its missing parts supplied by reference TRBV7-3 and TRBJ2-3, is GAGVSQTPSNKVTEKGKYVELRCDPISGHTALYWYRQSLGQGPEFLIYFQGTGAADDSGLPNDRFFAVRPEGSVSTLKIQRTERGDSAVYLCASSLTWAGTSTDTQYFGPGTRLTVL.

This chain connects TRBV20-1 to TRBJ1-5; maybe TRBD1 (6 bases). Trimming pared 3 bases from V and 2 bases from J, leaving 11 bases between. This CDR3 comprises 14 residues. The germline gives CDR1 DFQATT, CDR2 SNEGSKA (reference sequence). The CDR3 region is CSASAAGGNQPQHF. The DNA of the CDR3 is TGCAGTGCTAGTGCTGCAGGGGGCAATCAGCCCCAGCATTTT.

Notes on this clone: The same CDR3 is also encoded by other DNA sequences in this sample. The chain joins TRBV5-1 to TRBJ1-5; D unresolved. Deletions cut 4 bases from V and 2 bases from J, with 10 bases between. CDR3 length: 14 residues. Germline CDR1 and CDR2: SGHRS and YFSETQ. The CDR3 coding sequence is TGCGCCAGCAGCCCAGTGGGCGGCAATCAGCCCCAGCATTTT. Translation: CASSPVGGNQPQHF.

The V and J genes are TRBV9 and TRBJ2-7, with a possible D match to TRBD2 (5 bases). Germline V gene data show CDR1 as SGDLS and CDR2 as YYNGEE. Between the trimmed V and J ends, which lost 4 bases and 6 bases, there was a span of 14 bases. CDR3 size: 13 residues. The CDR3 region has the DNA TGTGCCAGCAGCACTCTAGGAGGTACCGAGCAGTACTTC. It yields the protein CASSTLGGTEQYF. Full variable domain (outside the CDR3, taken from reference TRBV9 and TRBJ2-7): DSGVTQTPKHLITATGQRVTLRCSPRSGDLSVYWYQQSLDQGLQFLIQYYNGEERAKGNILERFSAQQFPDLHSELNLSSLELGDSALYFCASSTLGGTEQYFGPGTRLTVT.

In its sample, this clone was seen once. This chain links TRBV30 with TRBJ1-2, with 12 bases lining up with TRBD1. The CDR3 sequence is 14 residues long. The V segment lost 3 bases and the J segment 5 bases; nucleotides outside the gene matches: 4. Germline assignment: CDR1 GTSNPN and CDR2 SVGIG (reference sequence). CDR3 nucleotides: TGTGCCTGGAGGAGGGGACAGGGGGCGTATGGCTACACCTTC. It specifies CAWRRGQGAYGYTF.

The chain is built from TRBV24-1 and TRBJ1-5; tentatively, D is TRBD1 (5 bases). Trimming removed 9 bases at V and 6 bases at J, with 11 bases between. CDR3 length equals 12 residues. Germline CDR1 reads KGHDR; CDR2 reads SFDVKD. The CDR3 is CATPGGSQPQHF. CDR3 bases: TGTGCCACCCCCGGGGGTTCTCAGCCCCAGCATTTT.

This rearrangement joins TRBV24-1 to TRBJ2-2, with D unclear. The CDR3 loop spans 13 amino acids. V gave up 6 bases and J gave up 1 base, with 5 bases separating them. The germline V gene has CDR1 KGHDR and CDR2 SFDVKD. In DNA form, the CDR3 reads TGTGCCACCAGTATCCAGAACACCGGGGAGCTGTTTTTT. Residues: CATSIQNTGELFF.